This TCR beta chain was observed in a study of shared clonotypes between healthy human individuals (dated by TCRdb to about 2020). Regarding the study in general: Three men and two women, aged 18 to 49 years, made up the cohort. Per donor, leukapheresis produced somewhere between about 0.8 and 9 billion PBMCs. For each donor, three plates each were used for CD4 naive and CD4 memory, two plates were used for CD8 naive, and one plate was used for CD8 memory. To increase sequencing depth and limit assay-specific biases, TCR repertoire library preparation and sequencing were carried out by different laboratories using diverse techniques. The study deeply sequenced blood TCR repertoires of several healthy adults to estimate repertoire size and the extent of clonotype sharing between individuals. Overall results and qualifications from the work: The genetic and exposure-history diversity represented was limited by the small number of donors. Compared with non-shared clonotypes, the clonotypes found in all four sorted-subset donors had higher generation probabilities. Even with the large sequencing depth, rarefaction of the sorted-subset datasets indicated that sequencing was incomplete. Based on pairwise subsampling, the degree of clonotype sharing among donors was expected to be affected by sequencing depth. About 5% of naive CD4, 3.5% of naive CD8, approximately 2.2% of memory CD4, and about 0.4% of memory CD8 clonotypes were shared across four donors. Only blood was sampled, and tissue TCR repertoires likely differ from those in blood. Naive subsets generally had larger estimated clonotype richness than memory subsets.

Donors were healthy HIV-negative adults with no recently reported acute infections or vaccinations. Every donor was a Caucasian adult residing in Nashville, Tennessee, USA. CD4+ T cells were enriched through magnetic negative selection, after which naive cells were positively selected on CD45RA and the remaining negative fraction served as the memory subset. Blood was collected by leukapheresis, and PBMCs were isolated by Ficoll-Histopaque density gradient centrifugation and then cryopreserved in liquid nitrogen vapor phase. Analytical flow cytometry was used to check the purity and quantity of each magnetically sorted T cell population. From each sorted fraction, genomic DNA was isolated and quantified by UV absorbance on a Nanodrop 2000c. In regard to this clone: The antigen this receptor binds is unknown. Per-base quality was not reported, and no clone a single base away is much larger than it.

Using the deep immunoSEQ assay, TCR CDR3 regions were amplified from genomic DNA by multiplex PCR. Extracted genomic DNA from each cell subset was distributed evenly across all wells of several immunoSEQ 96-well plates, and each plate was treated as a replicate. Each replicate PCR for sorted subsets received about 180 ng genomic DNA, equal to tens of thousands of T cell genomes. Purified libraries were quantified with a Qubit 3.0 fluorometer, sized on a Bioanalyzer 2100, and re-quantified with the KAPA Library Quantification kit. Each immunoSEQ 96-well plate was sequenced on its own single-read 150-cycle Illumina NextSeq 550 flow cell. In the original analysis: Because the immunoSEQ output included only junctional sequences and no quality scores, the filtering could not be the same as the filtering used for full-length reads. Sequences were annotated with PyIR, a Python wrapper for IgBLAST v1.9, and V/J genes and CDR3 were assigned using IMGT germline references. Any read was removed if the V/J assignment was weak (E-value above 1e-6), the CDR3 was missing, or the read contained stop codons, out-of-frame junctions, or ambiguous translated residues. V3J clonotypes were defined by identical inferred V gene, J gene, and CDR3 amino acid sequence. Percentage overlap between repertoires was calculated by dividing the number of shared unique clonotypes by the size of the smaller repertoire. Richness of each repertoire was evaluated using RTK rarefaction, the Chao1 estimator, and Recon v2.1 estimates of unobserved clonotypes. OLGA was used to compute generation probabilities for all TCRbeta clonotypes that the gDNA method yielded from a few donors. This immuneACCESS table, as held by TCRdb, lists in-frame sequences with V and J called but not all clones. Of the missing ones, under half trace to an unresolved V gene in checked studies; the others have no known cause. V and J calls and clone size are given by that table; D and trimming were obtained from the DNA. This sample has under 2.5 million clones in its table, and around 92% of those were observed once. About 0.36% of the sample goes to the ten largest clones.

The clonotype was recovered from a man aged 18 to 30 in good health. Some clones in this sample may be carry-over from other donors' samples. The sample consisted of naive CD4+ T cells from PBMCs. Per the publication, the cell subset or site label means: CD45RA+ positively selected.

The CDR3 is CASSSQPSGRGYEQYF. The sequence in DNA is TGCGCCAGCAGCTCTCAACCTAGCGGGAGGGGTTACGAGCAGTACTTC. The rearranged segments are TRBV5-1 and TRBJ2-7; 12 of the junction bases match TRBD2. The CDR3 goes from the cysteine to the phenylalanine over 16 residues. Only the CDR3 portion is preserved as DNA: 48 bases, with reading frame beginning at the first base. CDR1 and CDR2 are drawn from the germline V gene: SGHRS, YFSETQ. Unmatched junction bases come to 8, with V trimmed by 3 bases and J by 4 bases.